This T cell receptor beta chain was obtained from a study of blood T cell repertoires in COVID-19. Study context: Acute and convalescent COVID-19 samples came from the United States, Italy and Spain.

The V gene's germline CDR1 is LNHDA and CDR2 SQIVND (reference sequence). The ends were cut back, 5 bases at V and 0 bases at J, with 15 bases in the middle. The CDR3 is made up of 16 amino acids. Clones were read by immunoSEQ multiplex PCR, and TCRdb kept only the in-frame ones, dropping some. Among about 160,000 clones listed, roughly 88% were seen once. Allocation to cohorts depended on clinical history reported by the participants. Recovered Cohort 3 donors showed two negative PCRs, clearance, or symptom resolution. The sequence was collected from a woman aged 45-59 years who had recovered from COVID-19. Sample: PBMCs or T cells enriched from blood (not recorded which). This chain uses TRBV19 with TRBJ2-3; no firm D call. The DNA of the CDR3 is TGTGCCAGTAGTCCCTTGACGACGAGGAGCACAGATACGCAGTATTTT. Its translation is CASSPLTTRSTDTQYF.